The subject of this entry is one T cell receptor beta chain. There is no known antigen for this receptor. The record has no base qualities; no much larger clone is one base away. The sample belongs to a study of blood T cell repertoires in COVID-19 (dated by TCRdb to the early 2020s). For the study in its entirety: Samples covering the acute and convalescent phases of COVID-19 were provided by collaborators in the United States, Italy and Spain. The material from the prospective study consisted of cDNA or gDNA derived from T cells, B-cell-depleted T cells, or PBMCs. Where HLA class I and class II types were available, the types were taken from metadata supplied by the sample provider, not from assay-based typing. The repertoires were made available in a free public database intended to serve as a resource for research on the immune response to SARS-CoV-2. Nearly every sample came with metadata listing a de-identified subject ID, COVID-19 status, age in years and sex. Subjects who had been exposed to COVID-19, were actively infected with it, or had recovered from it provided the deeply sampled blood TCRbeta repertoires that made up the dataset. The samples were drawn from two sources: the first 160 participants of the ongoing ImmuneRACE study, and 1,200 or so subjects contributed by 6 global collaborators. Overall results and qualifications from the work: The amount of clinical and demographic metadata varied by source and participant and was provided uncurated.

TCRbeta CDR3 regions were amplified from genomic DNA by means of the immunoSEQ Assay, a bias-controlled multiplex PCR. The paper's data handling went like this. Within the assay, amplification of reference gene primers was used to estimate how many nucleated cells each sample contained. To quantify the absolute abundance of each unique TCRbeta CDR3 rearrangement, sequence reads were collapsed and filtered. For each sample, productive Simpson clonality was calculated by taking the square root of Simpson's diversity index across productive rearrangements. This is the immuneACCESS table as TCRdb keeps it, with only in-frame sequences that have V and J called. A part of the clones is gone; compared with another copy, unresolved V genes explain less than half, and the rest is unexplained. The D gene and trimming were derived from the DNA, and the V and J assignments and clone size from that table. In all, the sample holds a few hundred thousand clones, and about four fifths of those were seen once. The top ten clonotypes cover roughly 2% of the sample.

A second Seattle source provided samples from volunteer blood donors who had recovered from COVID-19. Whole blood was collected in K2EDTA tubes by collaborating institutions according to the institutions' own protocols. For TCRbeta analysis, collaborators shipped samples in one of three forms: frozen whole blood, isolated PBMCs, or DNA extracted from either of those sample types. V lost 3 bases and J lost 8 bases, and the count of bases not matched to a germline gene is 4. In the germline V gene, CDR1 corresponds to SGHRS and CDR2 to YFSETQ. From the cysteine through the phenylalanine, the CDR3 covers 15 amino acids. The CDR3 DNA has 45 bases and is translated from base 1.

The TCR comes from a man aged 25-45 years who had recovered from COVID-19. The sequenced sample was peripheral blood. The sequence is built from TRBV5-1 and TRBJ1-6; a stretch of 11 junction bases matches TRBD1. CDR3 region: CASSSGQGAHSPLHF. In nucleotides, the sequence is TGCGCCAGCAGCTCCGGACAGGGGGCTCATTCACCCCTCCACTTT.